The T cell receptor beta chain under discussion was sequenced for a study of blood T cell repertoires in COVID-19. Overall study context: Material from acute and convalescent COVID-19 was sourced from the United States, Italy and Spain. The cDNA or gDNA used as material had been derived from T cells, B-cell-depleted T cells, or PBMCs.

In the source study's methods: For nucleated cells, counts were estimated from reference gene primer amplification. Sequenced by immunoSEQ multiplex PCR; TCRdb stores in-frame clones only, minus some. V, J and clone size were drawn from that table, and D and trimming were deduced from the DNA. This table holds around 8,000 clones, roughly 82% found once. Trimming at V came to 6 bases and at J to 1 base, leaving 6 bases not matched to a gene. From germline, CDR1 is MNHEY and CDR2 SVGAGI. The CDR3 has 15 amino acids. Sequenced material: peripheral blood. This TCR came from an older woman with active COVID-19. The V and J genes are TRBV6-5 and TRBJ1-5; TRBD1 agrees at 7 bases. DNA of the CDR3: TGTGCCAGCAGGGCAGGGGGACCAAGCAATCAGCCCCAGCATTTT. Amino acids: CASRAGGPSNQPQHF.